This is a list of T cell receptor beta chains from one sample in a study of PD-1 blockade in classical Hodgkin lymphoma. Produced via immunoSEQ multiplex PCR; TCRdb's table is partial and in-frame only. Here the sample spans approximately 79,000 clones, around nine tenths being singletons. The source material was peripheral blood mononuclear cells (PBMCs), sampled before the second cycle of nivolumab. The origin of the receptors is a human donor with classical Hodgkin lymphoma. CDR3s include the opening cysteine and the closing phenylalanine or tryptophan. A D gene is named only where the DNA matches it firmly. A clone size is listed for some rows: how often the clone was seen (once, few, many), or a class if it is expanded.

CDR3 length	D gene	J gene	clone size	V gene	CDR3 DNA	CDR3 protein
13	NA	TRBJ2-7	few	TRBV5-5	TGTGCCAGCAGCTTGGAGGCGGACTACGAGCAGTACTTC	CASSLEADYEQYF
15	NA	TRBJ2-3	NA	TRBV5-1	TGCGCCAGCAGCTTGGCGGCTAGCTCGGCAGATACGCAGTATTTT	CASSLAASSADTQYF
17	TRBD1	TRBJ2-5	NA	TRBV19	TGTGCCAGTAGTATAGATTGGAACCAGGGGGCGCGGGAGACCCAGTACTTC	CASSIDWNQGARETQYF
13	NA	TRBJ2-7	NA	TRBV23-1	TGCGCCACCAGGACAGCGCGCCCCTACGAGCAGTACTTC	CATRTARPYEQYF
13	TRBD2	TRBJ2-7	NA	TRBV7-9	TGTGCCAGCAGCCCGACTAGCGGCTACGAGCAGTACTTC	CASSPTSGYEQYF
16	NA	TRBJ2-7	NA	TRBV4-1	TGCGCCAGCAGCCAAGTCTGGCTAGCGTTCTCCTACGAGCAGTACTTC	CASSQVWLAFSYEQYF
17	NA	TRBJ1-1	few	TRBV13	TGTGCCAGCAGCTCCCGGGGGGCAGCCAGTTGGAACACTGAAGCTTTCTTT	CASSSRGAASWNTEAFF
12	NA	TRBJ1-1	once	TRBV5-5	TGTGCCAGCAGCTGGAAAGACCGGGCGGCTTTCTTT	CASSWKDRAAFF
14	NA	TRBJ2-1	NA	TRBV7-2	TGTGCCAGCAGCTTATTGGGCCGAGGGAATGAGCAGTTCTTC	CASSLLGRGNEQFF
13	TRBD2	TRBJ2-1	NA	TRBV10-2	TGCGCCAGCAGGCGGGAGGACCTGAGTAGGCAGTTCTTC	CASRREDLSRQFF
15	NA	TRBJ2-7	NA	TRBV7-2	TGTGCCAGCAGCAGGCCAGGCGTAAAGGAGTACGAGCAGTACTTC	CASSRPGVKEYEQYF
16	TRBD2	TRBJ2-2	NA	TRBV28	TGTGCCAGCAGTATAACTAGCGGGCCGAACACCGGGGAGCTGTTTTTT	CASSITSGPNTGELFF
16	TRBD2	TRBJ2-7	NA	TRBV6-6	TGTGCCAGCAGTTACGGGGGCGGGAGGGCCTCCTACGAGCAGTACTTC	CASSYGGGRASYEQYF
15	NA	TRBJ2-7	NA	TRBV28	TGTGCCAGCAGCCCCCAACGCCGGTTAGTCTACGAGCAGTACTTC	CASSPQRRLVYEQYF
19	NA	TRBJ1-5	once	TRBV5-5	TGTGCCAGCAGCCTCCTGGGGGCTCGGGGTGCTCATAGCAATCAGCCCCAGCATTTT	CASSLLGARGAHSNQPQHF
17	TRBD2	TRBJ2-6	NA	TRBV6-1	TGTGCCAGCAGTGGGACTAGCGGCAACTCTGGGGCCAACGTCCTGACTTTC	CASSGTSGNSGANVLTF
15	NA	TRBJ1-3	NA	TRBV9	TGTGCCAGCAGACCAAAAGGCGCCTCTGGAAACACCATATATTTT	CASRPKGASGNTIYF
15	NA	TRBJ2-7	medium-sized	TRBV7-9	TGTGCCAGCAGCCCCGGCAGGGGAGTAACCTACGAGCAGTACTTC	CASSPGRGVTYEQYF
16	NA	TRBJ2-3	NA	TRBV11-1	TGTGCCAGCAGACGGGACTCCTCAATGGAGCCAGATACGCAGTATTTT	CASRRDSSMEPDTQYF
12	NA	TRBJ1-4	NA	TRBV9	TGTGCCAGCAGCGTAGGCAATGAAAAACTGTTTTTT	CASSVGNEKLFF
14	NA	TRBJ1-1	NA	TRBV5-1	TGCGCCAGCGGTGTTCTAGGTAGGAGATCCGAAGCTTTCTTT	CASGVLGRRSEAFF
15	NA	TRBJ2-7	NA	TRBV18	TGTGCCAGCTCACCACCGCTAGCGACCCGCTACGAGCAGTACTTC	CASSPPLATRYEQYF
14	TRBD1	TRBJ2-1	few	TRBV5-1	TGCGCCAGCTCCGGGACAGGGGTTTTGGGTGAGCAGTTCTTC	CASSGTGVLGEQFF
16	NA	TRBJ2-7	NA	TRBV27	TGTGCCAGCAGTTTATCTCGGGGGTCCCTCTCCTACGAGCAGTACTTC	CASSLSRGSLSYEQYF
13	NA	TRBJ1-1	NA	TRBV29-1	TGCAGCGTTGGAAACGGGGGGGACACTGAAGCTTTCTTT	CSVGNGGDTEAFF
14	TRBD1	TRBJ2-1	NA	TRBV2	TGTGCCCAACAGTTAGGACAGGGTGTACATGAGCAGTTCTTC	CAQQLGQGVHEQFF
14	NA	TRBJ2-3	NA	TRBV5-1	TGCGCCAGCAGCTTGGGGGGGAGCACAGATACGCAGTATTTT	CASSLGGSTDTQYF
13	NA	TRBJ2-4	once	TRBV5-4	TGTGCCAGCAGCTCTTTAGCCAAAAACATTCAGTACTTC	CASSSLAKNIQYF
18	TRBD1	TRBJ1-5	NA	TRBV28	TGTGCCAGCAGTTTGTATCAGGGGGGCGTGTATAGCAATCAGCCCCAGCATTTT	CASSLYQGGVYSNQPQHF
11	NA	TRBJ2-1	NA	TRBV2	TGTGCCAGCAGTGCCTTAAATGAGCAGTTCTTC	CASSALNEQFF
17	NA	TRBJ2-5	NA	TRBV19	TGTGCCAGTAGTCCCACGGCGGGGTCCCAGGGTAGAGAGACCCAGTACTTC	CASSPTAGSQGRETQYF
15	TRBD1	TRBJ1-5	NA	TRBV28	TGTGCCAGCAGCATTCCGGGACAGGGCAATCAGCCCCAGCATTTT	CASSIPGQGNQPQHF
13	TRBD1	TRBJ1-1	NA	TRBV5-1	TGCGCCAGCAGCACCGGACAGGTTCAGGTGGCTTTCTTT	CASSTGQVQVAFF
13	TRBD1	TRBJ2-7	many	TRBV5-6	TGTGCCAGCAGCGGACGACAGGGACGCGAGCAGTACTTC	CASSGRQGREQYF
15	TRBD1	TRBJ1-1	few	TRBV19	TGTGCCAGTAGTATGACGGACAGGGTGTTGTCTGAAGCTTTCTTT	CASSMTDRVLSEAFF
16	TRBD2	TRBJ2-5	NA	TRBV5-1	TGCGCCAGCAGCTGGGGGGGACTAGCGGGAGCAGAGACCCAGTACTTC	CASSWGGLAGAETQYF
17	NA	TRBJ2-2	NA	TRBV19	TGTGCCAGTAGGAACTCGGTCAAAGTTCCGAACACCGGGGAGCTGTTTTTT	CASRNSVKVPNTGELFF
14	NA	TRBJ1-2	once	TRBV27	TGTGCCAGCAGTTTGAAGTTGGGCTCCTATGGCTACACCTTC	CASSLKLGSYGYTF
14	TRBD1	TRBJ1-5	NA	TRBV7-6	TGTGCCAGCAGCTTAGCGACAGGGGGGCAGCCCCAGCATTTT	CASSLATGGQPQHF
15	TRBD2	TRBJ2-1	NA	TRBV30	TGTGCCTGGAGTCGTGGGACTAGCGCAAGCAATGAGCAGTTCTTC	CAWSRGTSASNEQFF
17	NA	TRBJ2-1	NA	TRBV21-1	TGTGCCAGGGTGGGCCTAGCGGGAATGGGGCTACCCAATGAGCAGTTCTTC	CARVGLAGMGLPNEQFF